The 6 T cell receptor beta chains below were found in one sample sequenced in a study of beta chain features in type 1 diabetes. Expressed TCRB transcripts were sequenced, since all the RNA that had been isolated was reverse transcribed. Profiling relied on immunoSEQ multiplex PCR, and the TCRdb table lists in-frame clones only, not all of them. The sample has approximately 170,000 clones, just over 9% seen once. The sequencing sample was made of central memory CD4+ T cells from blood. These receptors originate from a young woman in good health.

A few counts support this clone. CDR3 nucleotides: TGTGCCTGGAGTGTAGGGCTAGCGGAAACCTACGAGCAGTACTTC. This encodes CAWSVGLAETYEQYF. The chain uses TRBV30 and TRBJ2-7, with 7 bases that match TRBD2. V lost 0 bases and J lost 2; bases outside the gene matches: 7. This CDR3 contains 15 residues. Germline V gives CDR1 GTSNPN, CDR2 SVGIG (reference sequence).

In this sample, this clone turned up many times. CDR3 nucleotides: TGTGCCACCAGCGGCGGGGCTGGCTACGAGCAGTACTTC. Amino acids: CATSGGAGYEQYF. The chain combines TRBV15 with TRBJ2-7, with D perhaps TRBD2 (6 bases). This CDR3 spans 13 amino acids. Germline CDR1 and CDR2: LNHNV and YYDKDF (reference sequence). The V end was cut by 5 bases, the J end by 3 bases, with 11 bases between.

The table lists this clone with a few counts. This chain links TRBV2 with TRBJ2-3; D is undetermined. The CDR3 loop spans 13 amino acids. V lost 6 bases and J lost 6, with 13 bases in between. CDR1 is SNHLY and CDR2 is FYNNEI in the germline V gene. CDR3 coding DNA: TGTGCCAGCAGCCTCGGTTTCGTGGATACGCAGTATTTT. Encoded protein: CASSLGFVDTQYF.

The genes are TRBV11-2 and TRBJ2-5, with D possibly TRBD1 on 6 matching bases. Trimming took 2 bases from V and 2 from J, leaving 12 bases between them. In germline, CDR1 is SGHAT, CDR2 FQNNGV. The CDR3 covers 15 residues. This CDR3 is CASSLLGGRQETQYF. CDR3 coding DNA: TGTGCCAGCAGCTTATTAGGGGGAAGGCAAGAGACCCAGTACTTC.

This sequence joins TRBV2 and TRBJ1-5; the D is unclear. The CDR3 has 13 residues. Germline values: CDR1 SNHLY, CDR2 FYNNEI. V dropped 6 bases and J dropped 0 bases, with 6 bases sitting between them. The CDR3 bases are TGTGCCAGCAGCGGAGATAGCAATCAGCCCCAGCATTTT. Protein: CASSGDSNQPQHF. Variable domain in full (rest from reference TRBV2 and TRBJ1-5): EPEVTQTPSHQVTQMGQEVILRCVPISNHLYFYWYRQILGQKVEFLVSFYNNEISEKSEIFDDQFSVERPDGSNFTLKIRSTKLEDSAMYFCASSGDSNQPQHFGDGTRLSIL.

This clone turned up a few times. The CDR3 loop is CAWSVGLGRGGTGELFF. Written as DNA, the CDR3 is TGTGCCTGGAGTGTTGGGTTGGGGAGAGGAGGCACCGGGGAGCTGTTTTTT. The genes are TRBV30 and TRBJ2-2, with TRBD2 as a possible D gene (5 bases). Deletions cut 0 bases from V and 4 bases from J, with 18 bases between. This CDR3 region has 17 residues. Germline V lookup: CDR1 GTSNPN, CDR2 SVGIG (reference sequence).